This T cell receptor beta chain was sequenced for a study of CD8 T cells in ankylosing spondylitis. Findings of the study overall: Disease-associated clonotypes exhibited CD8+ identity and were relatively infrequent in peripheral blood. Seemingly distinctive of ankylosing spondylitis blood was a TCR beta motif formed by eight highly homologous variants.

The CDR3 consists of 17 residues. Germline trimming cut 5 bases from V and 0 bases from J; bases unmatched to any gene: 13. Germline-derived CDR1 and CDR2 are MDHEN and SYDVKM. TCRdb reprocessed the 5' RACE reads via MiXCR and lists one record per CDR3 protein. The profile shows about 200,000 distinct CDR3 sequences, about 7.3% of them singletons. This clonotype has a count of ten or more. Its antigen is currently unknown. This sequence was found in a male donor with ankylosing spondylitis. The sample consisted of blood, either unsorted or a sorted T cell fraction (not recorded which). The rearrangement joins TRBV28 to TRBJ2-7; 7 bases map to TRBD1. CDR3 bases: TGTGCCAGCAGTGGTACTTACAGGGGATTAAACTCCTACGAGCAGTACTTC. Translating gives CASSGTYRGLNSYEQYF.